This T cell receptor (beta chain) was captured by sequencing in a study of response to subunit inactivated influenza vaccine. As for this clonotype: What it binds is not known.

The germline CDR1 and CDR2 sequences are MNHEY and SVGAGI. Trimming removed 6 bases at V and 0 bases at J, with 19 bases between. The CDR3 covers 17 residues. TCRdb fed the RT-PCR reads into MiXCR, producing one record per CDR3 protein. The repertoire holds approximately 570,000 distinct CDR3 sequences, 7.6% seen once, with about an eighth in the top ten. Whole-study results and caveats: Few new T cells, the authors suggested, are recruited by each seasonal influenza vaccination.

V gene TRBV6-5 combines with J gene TRBJ2-3; D uncertain. The specimen comprised PBMCs from blood, sampled roughly 24 months after vaccination. The TCR was taken from a man aged 50-75 years who received an inactivated influenza vaccine. CDR3 loop: CASSHSRRTCSTDTQYF. In nucleotides, the CDR3 is TGTGCCAGCAGCCACTCCCGACGGACCTGTAGCACAGATACGCAGTATTTT.